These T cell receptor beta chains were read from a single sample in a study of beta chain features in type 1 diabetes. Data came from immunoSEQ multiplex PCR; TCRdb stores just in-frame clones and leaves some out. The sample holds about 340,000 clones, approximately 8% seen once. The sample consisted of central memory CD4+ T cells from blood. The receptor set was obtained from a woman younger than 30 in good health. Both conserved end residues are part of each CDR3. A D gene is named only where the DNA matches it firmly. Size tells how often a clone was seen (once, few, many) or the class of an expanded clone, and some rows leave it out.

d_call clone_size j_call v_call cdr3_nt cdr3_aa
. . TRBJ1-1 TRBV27 TGTGCCAGCAGCCGGGTCCACAGCTATTCGCAAGCTTTCTTT CASSRVHSYSQAFF
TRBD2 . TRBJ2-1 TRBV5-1 TGCGCCAGCAGCCAGGGACTAGTAGGGGGTGAGCAGTTCTTC CASSQGLVGGEQFF
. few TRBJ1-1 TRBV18 TGTGCCAGCTCCCTGACAGGGAACACTGAAGCTTTCTTT CASSLTGNTEAFF
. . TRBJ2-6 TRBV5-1 TGCGCCAGCAGCGGAACAGGGAGCTCTGGGGCCAACGTCCTGACTTTC CASSGTGSSGANVLTF
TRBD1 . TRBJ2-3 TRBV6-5 TGTGCCAGCAGAAGGGACAGGAGGGCCACAGATACGCAGTATTTT CASRRDRRATDTQYF
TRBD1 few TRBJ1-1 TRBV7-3 TGTGCCAGCAGCCCGCGCGCCGGGACAGGGCGTACTGAAGCTTTCTTT CASSPRAGTGRTEAFF
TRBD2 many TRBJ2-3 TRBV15 TGTGCCACCAGCAGGGATCTAGCGGGAGGCCAAGATACGCAGTATTTT CATSRDLAGGQDTQYF
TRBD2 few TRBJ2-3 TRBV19 TGTGCCAGTACCAAAGCGGGAGGGACTCGCACAGATACGCAGTATTTT CASTKAGGTRTDTQYF
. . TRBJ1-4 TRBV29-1 TGCAGCGTTGCCCTCCGGGACAATGAAAAACTGTTTTTT CSVALRDNEKLFF
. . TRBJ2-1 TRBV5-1 TGCGCCAGCAGCTTGGTTGGCTTCTACAATGAGCAGTTCTTC CASSLVGFYNEQFF
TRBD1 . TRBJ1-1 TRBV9 TGTGCCAGCAGCGTAGTCCCCGGGACAGGGCTCATGAACACTGAAGCTTTCTTT CASSVVPGTGLMNTEAFF
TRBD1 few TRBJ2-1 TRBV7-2 TGTGCCAGCAGCCATCGGGACAGGGGATGGGATGAGCAGTTCTTC CASSHRDRGWDEQFF